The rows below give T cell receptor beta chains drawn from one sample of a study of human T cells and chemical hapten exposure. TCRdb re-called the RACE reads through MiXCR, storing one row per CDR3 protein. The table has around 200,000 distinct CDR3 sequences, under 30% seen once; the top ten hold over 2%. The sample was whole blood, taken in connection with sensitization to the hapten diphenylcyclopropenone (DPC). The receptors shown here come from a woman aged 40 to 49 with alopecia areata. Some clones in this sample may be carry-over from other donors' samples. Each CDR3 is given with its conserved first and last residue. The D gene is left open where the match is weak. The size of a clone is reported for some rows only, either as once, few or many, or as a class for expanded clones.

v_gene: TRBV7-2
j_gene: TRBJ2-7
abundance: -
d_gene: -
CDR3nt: TGTGCCAGCAGCTTAGAGGCGGGCTCCTACGAGCAGTACTTC
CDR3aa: CASSLEAGSYEQYF

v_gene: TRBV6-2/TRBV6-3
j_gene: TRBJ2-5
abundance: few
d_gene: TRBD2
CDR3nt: TGTGCCAGCAGTTACTACTGGACTAGCGCCGGGCAAGAGACCCAGTACTTC
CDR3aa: CASSYYWTSAGQETQYF

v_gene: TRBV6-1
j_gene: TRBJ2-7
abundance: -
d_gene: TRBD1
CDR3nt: TGTGCCAGCGCCGGGACAGGGGTTGACGAGCAGTACTTC
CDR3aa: CASAGTGVDEQYF

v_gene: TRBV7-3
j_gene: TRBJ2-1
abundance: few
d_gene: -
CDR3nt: TGTGCCAGCAGCTTAACGTTGTGGGATAATGAGCAGTTCTTC
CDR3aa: CASSLTLWDNEQFF

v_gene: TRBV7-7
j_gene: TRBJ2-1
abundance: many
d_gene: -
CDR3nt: TGTGCTAGCAGCTTAGATAGGGGCTACAATGAGCAGTTCTTC
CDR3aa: CASSLDRGYNEQFF

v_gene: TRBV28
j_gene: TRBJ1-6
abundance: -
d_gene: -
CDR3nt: TGTGCCAGCAGTCAACAGAGGAATTCACCCCTCCACTTT
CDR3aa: CASSQQRNSPLHF

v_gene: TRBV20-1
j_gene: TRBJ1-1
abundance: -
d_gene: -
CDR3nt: TGCGGTGCTAGAGATGGGCAGGGCCACACTGAAGCTTTCTTT
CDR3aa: CGARDGQGHTEAFF

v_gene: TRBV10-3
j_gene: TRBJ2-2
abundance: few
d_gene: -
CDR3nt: TGTGCCATCAGATCCTCCGGGACTGCCAACACCGGGGAGCTGTTTTTT
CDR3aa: CAIRSSGTANTGELFF

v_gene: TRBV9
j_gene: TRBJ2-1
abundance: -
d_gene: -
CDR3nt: TGTGCCAGCAGCGTAACCGGGACCCAATACAACAATGAGCAGTTCTTC
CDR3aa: CASSVTGTQYNNEQFF

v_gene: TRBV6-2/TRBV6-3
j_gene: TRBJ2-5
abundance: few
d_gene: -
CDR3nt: TGTGCCAGCAGTTACGCGGACGCGAGACAAGAGACCCAGTACTTC
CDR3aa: CASSYADARQETQYF

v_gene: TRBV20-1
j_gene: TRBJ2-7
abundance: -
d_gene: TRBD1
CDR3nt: TGCAGTGCTTCAGCTTGGACAGGCTACGAGCAGTACTTC
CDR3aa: CSASAWTGYEQYF

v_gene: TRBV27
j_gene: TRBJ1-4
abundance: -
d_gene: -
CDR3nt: TGTGCCAGCAGATACCATCTTGGGGAAAAACTGTTTTTT
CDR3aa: CASRYHLGEKLFF

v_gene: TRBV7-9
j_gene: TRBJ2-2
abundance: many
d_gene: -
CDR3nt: TGTGCCAGCAGCCTTGCGGGAGAGCTGTTTTTT
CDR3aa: CASSLAGELFF

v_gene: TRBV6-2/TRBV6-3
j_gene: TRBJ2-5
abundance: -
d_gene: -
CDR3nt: TGTGCCAGCAGTGGGGACTGGCAAGAGACCCAGTACTTC
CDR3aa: CASSGDWQETQYF

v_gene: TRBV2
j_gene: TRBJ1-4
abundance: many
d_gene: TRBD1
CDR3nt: TGTGCCAGCAGCGCCGGGACAGGGAATGAAAAACTGTTTTTT
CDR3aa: CASSAGTGNEKLFF

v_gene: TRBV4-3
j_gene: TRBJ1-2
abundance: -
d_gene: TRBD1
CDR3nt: TGCGCCAGCAGCCTAGAGACAGGGGCCTATGGCTACACCTTC
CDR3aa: CASSLETGAYGYTF

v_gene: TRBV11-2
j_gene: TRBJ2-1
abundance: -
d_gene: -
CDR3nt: TGTGCCAGCAGCTTGGGACTGGACAATGAGCAGTTCTTC
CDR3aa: CASSLGLDNEQFF

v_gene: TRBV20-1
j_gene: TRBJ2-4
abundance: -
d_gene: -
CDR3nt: TGCAGTGCTACCCAACAGCGCACGGACGTCATTCAGTACTTC
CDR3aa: CSATQQRTDVIQYF

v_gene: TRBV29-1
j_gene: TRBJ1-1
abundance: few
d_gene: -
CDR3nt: TGCAGCGTTAGGCAGGGGAACACTGAAGCTTTCTTT
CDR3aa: CSVRQGNTEAFF

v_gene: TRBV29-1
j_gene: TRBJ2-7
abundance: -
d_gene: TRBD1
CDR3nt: TGCAGCGCGAGGACAGGGGCGCATGAGCAGTACTTC
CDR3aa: CSARTGAHEQYF

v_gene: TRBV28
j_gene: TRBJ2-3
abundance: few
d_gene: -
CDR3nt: TGTGCCAGCAGAGCCCTTGGGTCACTAAGCACAGATACGCAGTATTTT
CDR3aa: CASRALGSLSTDTQYF

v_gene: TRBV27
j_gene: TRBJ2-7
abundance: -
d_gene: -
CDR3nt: TGTGCCAGCTCTAGGGGTAGCGGAGCCTACGAGCAGTACTTC
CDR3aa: CASSRGSGAYEQYF

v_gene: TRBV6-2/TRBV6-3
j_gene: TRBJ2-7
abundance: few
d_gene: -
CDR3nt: TGTGCCAGCAGTTACCGGCGGAACTACGAGCAGTACTTC
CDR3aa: CASSYRRNYEQYF

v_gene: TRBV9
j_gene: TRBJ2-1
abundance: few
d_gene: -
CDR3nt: TGTGCCAGCAGCGTAGGCCCCGGGAGCGGCAAGTACAATGAGCAGTTCTTC
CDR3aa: CASSVGPGSGKYNEQFF

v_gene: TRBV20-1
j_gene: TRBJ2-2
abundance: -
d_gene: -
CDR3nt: TGCAGTGCTAGAGAGTTTCGGACGACGAACACCGGGGAGCTGTTTTTT
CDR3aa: CSAREFRTTNTGELFF

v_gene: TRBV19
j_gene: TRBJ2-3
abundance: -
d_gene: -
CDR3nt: TGTGCCAGTAGTACCCGAGATACGCAGTATTTT
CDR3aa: CASSTRDTQYF

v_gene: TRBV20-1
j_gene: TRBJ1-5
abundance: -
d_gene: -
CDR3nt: TGCAGTGCTAAAGGCAATCAGCCCCAGCATTTT
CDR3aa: CSAKGNQPQHF

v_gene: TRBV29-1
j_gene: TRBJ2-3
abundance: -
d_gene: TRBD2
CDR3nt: TGCAGCGTTGCAAGGGGCGGGGGGGGCACAGATACGCAGTATTTT
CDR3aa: CSVARGGGGTDTQYF

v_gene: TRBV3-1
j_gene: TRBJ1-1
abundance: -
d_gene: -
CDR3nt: TGTGCCAGCAGCCAAGCCGGGACGGAAGCTTTCTTT
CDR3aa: CASSQAGTEAFF

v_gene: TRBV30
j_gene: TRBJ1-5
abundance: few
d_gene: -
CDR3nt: TGTGCCTGGAGTGAGGGGACCTCCTTTCAGCCCCAGCATTTT
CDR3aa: CAWSEGTSFQPQHF

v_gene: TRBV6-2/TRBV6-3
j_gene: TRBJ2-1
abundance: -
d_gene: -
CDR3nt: TGTGCCAGCAGTTACACTCAGTACAATGAGCAGTTCTTC
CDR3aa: CASSYTQYNEQFF

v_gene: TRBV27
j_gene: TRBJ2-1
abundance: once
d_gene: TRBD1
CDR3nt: TGTGCCAGCAGGGGAAGGGACAGGGTCGATGAGCAGTTCTTC
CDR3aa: CASRGRDRVDEQFF

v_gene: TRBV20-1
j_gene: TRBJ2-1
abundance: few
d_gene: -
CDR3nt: TGCAGTGCTCAGAGGGCCCACGGTGTGCAGTTCTTC
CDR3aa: CSAQRAHGVQFF

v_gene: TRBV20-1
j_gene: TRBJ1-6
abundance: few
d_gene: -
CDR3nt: TGCAGTGCTTACAGGACCTATAATTCACCCCTCCACTTT
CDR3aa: CSAYRTYNSPLHF

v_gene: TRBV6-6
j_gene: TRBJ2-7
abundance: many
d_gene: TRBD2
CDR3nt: TGTGCCAGCAGCCTCGGACTAGCCTCCGAGCAGTACTTC
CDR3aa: CASSLGLASEQYF

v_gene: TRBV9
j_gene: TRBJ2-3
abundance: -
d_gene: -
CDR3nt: TGTGCCAGCAGCGTGGAAAGAGGGCCAGATACGCAGTATTTT
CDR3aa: CASSVERGPDTQYF

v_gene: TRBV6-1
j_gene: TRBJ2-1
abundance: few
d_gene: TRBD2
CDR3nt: TGTGCCAGCAGTGAATCGTCAGGACTAGCGGGGGCCCAGTTCTTC
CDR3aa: CASSESSGLAGAQFF

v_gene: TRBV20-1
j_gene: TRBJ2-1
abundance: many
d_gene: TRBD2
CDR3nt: TGCAGTGCTAGAGTGACGGGAGGGCCGGGGAATGAGCAGTTCTTC
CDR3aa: CSARVTGGPGNEQFF

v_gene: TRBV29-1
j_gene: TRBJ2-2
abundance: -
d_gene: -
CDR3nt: TGCAGCGTTGTTCTCGGGAGCGGCACCGGGGAGCTGTTTTTT
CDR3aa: CSVVLGSGTGELFF

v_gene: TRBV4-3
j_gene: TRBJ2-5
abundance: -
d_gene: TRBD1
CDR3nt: TGCGCCAGCAGTGCAGGCTACAGGGGGCTCGAGACCCAGTACTTC
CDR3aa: CASSAGYRGLETQYF

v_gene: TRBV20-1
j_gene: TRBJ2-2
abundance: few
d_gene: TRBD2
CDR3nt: TGCAGTGCTAGAAGAGGACTAGCGGGAGGATCCGGGGAGCTGTTTTTT
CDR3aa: CSARRGLAGGSGELFF

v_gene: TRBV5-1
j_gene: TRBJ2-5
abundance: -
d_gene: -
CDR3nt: TGCGCCAGCAGCCCGATACCAACTAGGCAGGAGACCCAGTACTTC
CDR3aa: CASSPIPTRQETQYF

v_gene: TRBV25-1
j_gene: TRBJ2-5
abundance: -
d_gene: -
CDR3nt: TGTGCCAGCAGTGAATATGGTACAGCGCAAGAGACCCAGTACTTC
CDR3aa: CASSEYGTAQETQYF

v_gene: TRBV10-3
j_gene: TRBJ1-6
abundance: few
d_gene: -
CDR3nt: TGTGCCATCAGTGGTTCAGGGGTAGGGCGAGGTTCACCCCTCCACTTT
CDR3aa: CAISGSGVGRGSPLHF

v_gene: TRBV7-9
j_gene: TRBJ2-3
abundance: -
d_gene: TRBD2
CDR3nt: TGTGCCAGCAGCTTAGATGCGGGAGCCCCAGATACGCAGTATTTT
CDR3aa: CASSLDAGAPDTQYF

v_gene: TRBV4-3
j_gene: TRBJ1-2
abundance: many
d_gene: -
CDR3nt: TGCGCCAGCAGCCAAGATCGGCTCTATGGCTACACCTTC
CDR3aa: CASSQDRLYGYTF

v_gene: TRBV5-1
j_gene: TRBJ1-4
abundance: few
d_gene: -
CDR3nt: TGCGCCAGCAGCTTGATGGGGGATGCTGAAAAACTGTTTTTT
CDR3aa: CASSLMGDAEKLFF

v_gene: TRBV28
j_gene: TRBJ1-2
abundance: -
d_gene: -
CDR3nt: TGTGCCAGCAGTTCCTCCTATGGCTACACCTTC
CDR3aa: CASSSSYGYTF

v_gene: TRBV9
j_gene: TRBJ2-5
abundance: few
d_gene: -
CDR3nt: TGTGCCAGCAGCGTAGAGGACTGGGCCGAGACCCAGTACTTC
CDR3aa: CASSVEDWAETQYF

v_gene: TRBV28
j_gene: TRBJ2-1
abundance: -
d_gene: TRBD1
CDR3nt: TGTGCCAGCAGTTTTATCGGGCTGCGACAGGGGGCCAATGAGCAGTTCTTC
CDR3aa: CASSFIGLRQGANEQFF

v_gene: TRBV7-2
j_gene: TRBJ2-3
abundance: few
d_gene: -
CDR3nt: TGTGCCAGCCAGCGAGAGAGAGGGGATACGCAGTATTTT
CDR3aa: CASQRERGDTQYF

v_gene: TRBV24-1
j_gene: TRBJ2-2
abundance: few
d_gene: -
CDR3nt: TGTGCCACCACCCCTGGGGGTCCGAACACCGGGGAGCTGTTTTTT
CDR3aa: CATTPGGPNTGELFF

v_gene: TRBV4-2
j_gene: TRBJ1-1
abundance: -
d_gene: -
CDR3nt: TGTGCCAGCAGCCAAGATCTATGGGCGAACACTGAAGCTTTCTTT
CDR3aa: CASSQDLWANTEAFF

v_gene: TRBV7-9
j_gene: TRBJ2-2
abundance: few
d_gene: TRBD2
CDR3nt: TGTGCCAGCAGCCCGGGACTAGCAGGCCGGGAGCTGTTTTTT
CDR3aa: CASSPGLAGRELFF

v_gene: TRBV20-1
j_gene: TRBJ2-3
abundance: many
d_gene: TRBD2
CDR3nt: TGCAGTGCTTTTAGCGGGAGTGGGGCCGATACGCAGTATTTT
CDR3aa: CSAFSGSGADTQYF

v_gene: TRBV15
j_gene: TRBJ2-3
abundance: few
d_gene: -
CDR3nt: TGTGCCACCAGCAGAGGTTCAGCCACAGATACGCAGTATTTT
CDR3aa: CATSRGSATDTQYF